This TCR beta chain was captured in a study of cytomegalovirus exposure and HLA in healthy donors (dated by TCRdb to the late 2010s). Context from the whole study: In an earlier analysis of roughly 500 of the donors, 250 to 350 Gb of sequence data and 90 million to 120 million unique TCR beta sequences from approximately 180 million T cells were reported. An early release that covered approximately 600 HLA-typed donors contained approximately 300 gigabases of sequencing data and around 85 million unique TCR sequences. Of the roughly 400 genotyped donors, roughly 76% were placed in the genetic ancestry cluster associated with self-reported Caucasian donors. The aim of the study was to test whether cataloging public T cell receptors could identify signatures of past pathogen exposure. The study profiled the T cell repertoires of hundreds of subjects by immunosequencing and related them to cytomegalovirus serostatus. Besides the first cohort of hundreds of subjects, a separate validation cohort made up of 120 different subjects was used. To predict cytomegalovirus infection status, the study combined high-throughput TCR immunosequencing, statistical association of individual TCRs with disease status, and machine learning. In a later analysis, previously published TCR beta repertoires from more than 500 donors were re-analyzed and high-resolution HLA genotyping was added so that TCR occurrence patterns could be studied. In the later analysis, no new phenotypic data were used to find candidate immune exposures; instead, reliance was placed on TCR beta sequences and their occurrence across donors. An earlier analysis of some 500 of the donors applied high-throughput TCR beta sequencing to assess whether each TCR beta V gene segment acted as functional or pseudogenic. Donor age, sex, ethnicity and CMV serostatus were collected together with the repertoire data. A later genetic analysis took genome-wide SNP genotypes for about 65% of the roughly 670 donors and used that subset as a discovery cohort. Every discovery cohort repertoire had been produced on one sequencing platform. Class I and class II HLA loci were covered by the typing at four-digit resolution. The number of donors typed differed by locus, with about 629-640 for A, B, C, DRB1 and DQB1, roughly 550 for DQA1, 606 for DPA1, and roughly 450 for DPB1. Roughly 5 DR-DQ haplotypes were handled as single units for association and clustering because linkage in the cohort was strong. Among approximately 370 genotyped donors of the cohort, an average of approximately 220,000 unique TCR beta nucleotide sequences was sequenced per donor, of which about 20% were non-productive. On the study overall, not on this receptor specifically: The classifier was reported to diagnose cytomegalovirus status with high specificity and sensitivity in both the original and validation cohorts. A cluster of highly shared sequence variants was judged likely to represent a technical artifact of the sequencing pipeline. Over 15 rarely observed V segments, including chromosome 9 orphons, were excluded from the earlier analysis of several hundred of the donors because counts were too low. At a false discovery rate of 0.05, a later analysis linked some 18,000 TCR beta sequences to specific HLA alleles. A later genetic analysis reported fewer N-insertions in productive TCRs among donors in an Asian-associated ancestry cluster than the approximately 670-donor mean. When HLA alleles, especially DR and DQ, strongly co-occurred, attributing TCR associations to individual alleles was difficult. Some IMGT-functional V segments, including TRBV6-2 and TRBV6-3, could not be told apart with the 87-base-pair reads, so those segments were excluded. An earlier analysis of approximately 540 of the donors showed that most TCR beta V segments appeared in productive rearrangements either about 87% or about 30% of the time, which broadly matched IMGT annotations. A total of roughly 160 TCR beta chains were listed by the study as associated with cytomegalovirus. In a later analysis, most CMV-associated TCR beta chains were found to appear HLA-restricted, with HLA associations seemingly driven largely by CMV exposure. A further reported finding was that TCR beta sequences accurately predicted the HLA-A and HLA-B alleles for most subjects in the first cohort. A later analysis found that TCR association rates varied across HLA loci, with DRB1 alleles showing the most associated TCRs and HLA-C alleles the fewest. V-gene and J-gene trimming of TCR beta chains was associated with a missense DCLRE1C variant in a later genetic analysis, and the association was replicated in an independent cohort. In vitro tests confirmed that a few of the cytomegalovirus-associated TCR beta chains recognize cytomegalovirus antigens. Linkage disequilibrium might explain the correlated functional status among segregating V segments, but an unknown experimental factor could not be ruled out. Several of the top co-occurrence clusters appeared to be linked to parvovirus B19, influenza, CMV and Epstein-Barr virus, according to a later analysis. The cohort was sequenced for TCR beta chains only, and without alpha or paired-chain data the features that could be detected were limited. Most TCR sequences were seen in very few donors, while some public TCRs were found in many individuals. The authors suggested that the approach could potentially be extended to other disease states and immunological phenotypes. A later analysis found that HLA-associated TCR beta chains were more clonally expanded and had lower generation probabilities than equally common non-associated chains. Sequencing depth was assumed to be roughly uniform across donors in the presence/absence analyses, though that assumption may not hold. Because HLA typing was unavailable for some donors at each locus, only the typed subset was used in association tests. CMV serostatus was the only immune exposure information available for the cohort.

Only one count was recorded for this clone. No antigen is known for it. Base qualities are not recorded, but no much larger clone differs from it by a single base. Library generation was performed with the immunoSEQ multiplex PCR assay. A mixture of 60 forward primers for TCR Vbeta segments and 13 reverse primers for TCR Jbeta segments was used in the multiplex PCR. The CDR3 region of rearranged TCR beta genes was amplified from genomic DNA by a multiplex PCR assay. Amplified TCR beta libraries were sequenced as 87-base-pair reads on the Illumina HiSeq System. Concerning the study's data processing: A later analysis counted about 80 million unique TCR beta chains across the 666 repertoires, and some 11 million of these chains were shared by at least two donors. To remove PCR and sequencing errors, raw reads were error-corrected and collapsed into unique sequences using a nearest-neighbor algorithm that merged closely related sequences. CDR3 sequences were aligned to IMGT reference sequences to assign V, D and J gene segments. For a sequence to be retained, a match of at least six nucleotides to both a V gene segment and a J gene segment was required. A rearrangement was called productive if the CDR3 had no stop codons and remained in frame with V and J, and every other rearrangement was called non-productive. Following IMGT convention, CDR3 was defined as the stretch from the second conserved V-encoded cysteine to the conserved J-encoded phenylalanine. Sequences without an unambiguous match to a single V gene segment were excluded from the earlier analysis of 587 of the donors. An earlier analysis of a few hundred of the donors called V segments functional above 56.7% productive rearrangements and segregating when the between-donor standard deviation exceeded 5%. A statistical classification framework was built to diagnose cytomegalovirus status from the catalog of TCR beta chain sequences. In a later analysis, TCR nucleotide sequences were compared against IMGT/GENE-DB human TR gene sequences so that V and J genes could be assigned. In a later analysis, CDR3 sequences and most-parsimonious VDJ recombination scenarios were assigned using the TCRdist pipeline. In a later analysis, each TCR beta chain was defined by its CDR3 amino acid sequence together with its V-gene family, and reads lacking a unique V-gene family were excluded. A later analysis removed 550 to 700 highly shared, low-generation-probability nucleotide sequences to deal with suspected cross-contamination and a sequencing artifact. For each public chain, a later analysis derived a clonal expansion index from normalized ranks of inferred template counts within each repertoire. In a later analysis, generation probabilities were computed with a VDJ recombination model fitted to out-of-frame rearrangements, and the resulting probabilities were checked against IGoR. In a later analysis, TCR-TCR, TCR-HLA and TCR-CMV co-occurrence was scored with hypergeometric tests, and a repertoire-size bias correction was applied to TCR pairs. A later analysis estimated false discovery rates by permuting HLA or CMV assignments 20 times. In a later analysis, co-occurring TCRs were grouped with DBSCAN, and TCRdist sequence similarity was added when clustering was performed within HLA-allele-positive subsets. For co-occurrence clustering, repertoires with fewer than 30,000 or more than 120,000 public chains were excluded, along with a handful of repertoires with anomalous nucleotide sharing. Sourced from immuneACCESS, this table was stored by TCRdb with only in-frame sequences that have V and J called. A share of the clones is absent; for the studies checked, an unresolved V gene accounts for under half, and the remainder has no known explanation. The D gene and trimming were derived from the DNA, and the V and J assignments and clone size from that table. The table for this sample lists more than 80,000 clones; less than 70% of them were counted only once. The ten largest clones capture 2.5% to 3% of the sample.

CDR3 length: 12 amino acids, cysteine to phenylalanine. Only the CDR3 region is kept as DNA, spanning 36 bases read in frame from base 1. V and J are truncated by 3 bases and 6 bases respectively, leaving an intervening sequence of 8 bases. CDR1 SEHNR and CDR2 FQNEAQ are derived from the germline V gene (reference sequence). In total, 500 to 700 healthy bone marrow donors made up the cohort. At the time of sampling, all cohort members were nominally healthy, though unrecorded immune exposures were likely present. The donor tested CMV seronegative, placing the donor among the 350 or so seronegative members of the cohort. A peripheral blood sample was provided by each donor, and peripheral blood mononuclear cells were used for TCR beta sequencing. The Qiagen DNeasy Blood Extraction Kit was used to extract genomic DNA from the blood cell samples.

This TCR was recovered from a man over 45 in good health and CMV-seronegative. The rearrangement joined TRBV7-9 to TRBJ1-1; the D gene is perhaps TRBD1, on 6 matching bases. Sequenced input: PBMCs. The CDR3 protein is CASSFDRPEAFF. The bases are TGTGCCAGCAGCTTCGACAGGCCTGAAGCTTTCTTT.